The T cell receptor beta chain described here comes from a study of shared clonotypes between healthy human individuals. Across the whole study: A couple of female and three male donors aged 18 to 49 were enrolled.

Original analysis: Filtering differed for immunoSEQ, which gave only junction sequences without quality scores. The data were produced by immunoSEQ multiplex PCR, yet TCRdb's version contains in-frame clones alone and is incomplete. V and J calls and clone size are as listed in that table; D and trimming were resolved from the DNA. The sample yields about 2.4 million clones, over 85% seen once. Per germline, CDR1 MDHEN and CDR2 SYDVKM. Trimming pared 5 bases from V and 8 bases from J, leaving 12 bases between. The CDR3 extends over 12 amino acids. Sequenced sample: naive CD4+ T cells from PBMCs. Subset defined: CD45RA+ positively selected. The TCR sequence derives from a man between 18 and 35 years old in good health. Some clones in this sample may be carry-over from other donors' samples. The chain uses TRBV28 and TRBJ1-1; tentative D call: TRBD1 (6 bases). The CDR3 protein is CASSRDRFEAFF. The CDR3 DNA reads TGTGCCAGCAGTCGTGACAGGTTCGAAGCTTTCTTT.